The rows below give T cell receptor beta chains drawn from one sample of a study of STAT3 mutations in large granular lymphocyte leukemia. The table came from immunoSEQ multiplex PCR; TCRdb's copy has only in-frame clones and leaves some out. The data show approximately 45,000 clones, about 81% seen once. Sequenced: PBMCs. The receptors derive from a human donor with T large granular lymphocyte leukemia. Some clones in this sample may be carry-over from other donors' samples. CDR3s include the opening cysteine and the closing phenylalanine or tryptophan. D genes are given only for firm matches. Only some rows state a clone size, as once, few, many or a class for expanded clones.

clone size	V gene	D gene	J gene	CDR3 protein	CDR3 DNA
-	TRBV28	-	TRBJ1-2	CASYRGHGYTF	TGTGCCAGCTATAGGGGCCATGGCTACACCTTC
-	TRBV18	TRBD1	TRBJ2-1	CASSPGTGHYNEQFF	TGTGCCAGCTCACCCGGGACAGGGCACTACAATGAGCAGTTCTTC
-	TRBV6-6	-	TRBJ1-4	CASSYPRSNTNEKLFF	TGTGCCAGCAGTTACCCCAGGTCCAATACTAATGAAAAACTGTTTTTT
-	TRBV27	-	TRBJ2-7	CASSPAGRPYEQYF	TGTGCCAGCAGCCCCGCGGGGCGGCCCTACGAGCAGTACTTC
-	TRBV5-1	-	TRBJ2-2	CASSLRATGELFF	TGCGCCAGCAGCTTGCGAGCAACCGGGGAGCTGTTTTTT
-	TRBV6-6	-	TRBJ2-7	CASSPETYEQYF	TGTGCCAGCAGCCCGGAAACCTACGAGCAGTACTTC
-	TRBV29-1	-	TRBJ1-5	CSVRGQPQHF	TGCAGCGTAAGAGGTCAGCCCCAGCATTTT
-	TRBV7-8	TRBD2	TRBJ2-1	CASGPRAGSYNEQFF	TGTGCCAGCGGTCCCCGAGCGGGGAGCTACAATGAGCAGTTCTTC
-	TRBV10-1	-	TRBJ1-1	CASSDGGEAFF	TGCGCCAGCAGTGATGGAGGGGAAGCTTTCTTT
-	TRBV5-1	-	TRBJ1-2	CASSLGGAGGGYTF	TGCGCCAGCAGCTTGGGCGGGGCTGGAGGTGGCTACACCTTC
few	TRBV30	-	TRBJ1-1	CAWSVWSAVNTEAFF	TGTGCCTGGAGTGTCTGGTCCGCCGTGAACACTGAAGCTTTCTTT
-	TRBV5-4	-	TRBJ2-5	CASSLATGRETQYF	TGTGCCAGCAGCTTGGCCACGGGGCGGGAGACCCAGTACTTC
-	TRBV28	TRBD2	TRBJ2-5	CASSLASGGETQYF	TGTGCCAGCAGTTTGGCTAGCGGGGGAGAGACCCAGTACTTC
-	TRBV10-3	TRBD1	TRBJ1-2	CAISESLRTGNYGYTF	TGTGCCATCAGTGAGTCCCTCCGGACAGGGAACTATGGCTACACCTTC
-	TRBV6-5	-	TRBJ1-5	CASSPQGQGPQHF	TGTGCCAGCAGTCCACAGGGCCAGGGGCCCCAGCATTTT
once	TRBV7-9	-	TRBJ1-6	CASSLDGVGDSPLHF	TGTGCCAGCAGCTTAGACGGGGTCGGGGATTCACCCCTCCACTTT
few	TRBV7-9	-	TRBJ1-1	CASSPWTASGTEAFF	TGTGCCAGCAGCCCATGGACAGCCTCGGGCACTGAAGCTTTCTTT
medium-sized	TRBV5-1	TRBD1	TRBJ2-7	CASRPGQGAEQYF	TGCGCCAGCAGACCCGGACAGGGGGCCGAGCAGTACTTC
once	TRBV5-4	-	TRBJ2-1	CASSLVVDYNEQFF	TGTGCCAGCAGCTTGGTAGTCGACTACAATGAGCAGTTCTTC
-	TRBV4-1	-	TRBJ1-1	CASSSPRGPEAFF	TGCGCCAGCAGCTCCCCCAGGGGACCTGAAGCTTTCTTT
-	TRBV9	-	TRBJ1-2	CASSVELSGYTF	TGTGCCAGCAGCGTAGAATTGAGCGGCTACACCTTC
-	TRBV4-3	-	TRBJ2-3	CASSQEFSSATDTQYF	TGCGCCAGCAGCCAAGAGTTCTCTTCGGCGACAGATACGCAGTATTTT
-	TRBV6-1	-	TRBJ2-7	CASSEGSAAVYEQYF	TGTGCCAGCAGTGAAGGTTCTGCGGCGGTGTACGAGCAGTACTTC